Below are 27 T cell receptor beta chains sequenced from a single sample in a study of cytomegalovirus exposure and HLA in healthy donors. PCR used 60 Vbeta primers and 13 Jbeta primers. Here immunoSEQ multiplex PCR was the method, and the copy in TCRdb shows in-frame clones only, minus some. There are over 95,000 clones in the sample; 74% occur only once, and approximately 2% lies in the top ten. Sequencing was carried out using PBMCs. The receptors were sampled from a human donor in good health.

This clone was observed once. CDR3 sequence (DNA): TGTGCCATCCGAACTAGCGCGAACTACGAGCAGTACTTC. This translates into CAIRTSANYEQYF. The J gene is TRBJ2-7, the V gene TRBV10-3; 7 bases fit TRBD2. The CDR3 has 13 amino acids. The germline gives CDR1 ENHRY, CDR2 SYGVKD. J was trimmed by 3 bases and V by 8 bases; bases with no gene match: 7.

The chain links TRBV11-2 to TRBJ2-2; D uncertain. The V and J ends lost 1 base and 8 bases respectively, with 11 bases between them. Germline lookup yields CDR1 SGHAT and CDR2 FQNNGV. This CDR3 has 14 amino acids. The CDR3 reads CASSLGLARGELFF. The CDR3 DNA reads TGTGCCAGCAGCTTAGGACTGGCTAGGGGGGAGCTGTTTTTT.

This chain connects TRBV5-1 to TRBJ1-2, with 7 bases aligning to TRBD1. CDR3 size: 13 residues. V gave up 4 bases and J gave up 8 bases; unmatched junction bases: 8. Germline loops: CDR1 SGHRS, CDR2 YFSETQ. This CDR3 is CASSNRTGGGYTF. As DNA, the CDR3 is TGCGCCAGCAGCAACAGGACAGGAGGCGGCTACACCTTC.

This rearrangement joins TRBV20-1 to TRBJ1-2; perhaps TRBD1 as D (6 bases). V was shortened by 6 bases and J by 7 bases, with 12 bases between the two germline ends. Germline V CDR1 and CDR2: DFQATT, SNEGSKA (reference sequence). The CDR3 has 11 residues. CDR3 region: CSAKDRFGYTF. CDR3 in DNA: TGCAGTGCCAAAGACAGGTTTGGCTACACCTTC.

V is TRBV27 and J is TRBJ2-7; 9 positions agree with TRBD2. Losses at the gene ends were 6 bases for V and 2 bases for J; bases not matched to a gene: 11. Germline lookup yields CDR1 MNHEY and CDR2 SMNVEV (reference sequence). The CDR3 is 16 residues long. The CDR3 bases are TGTGCCAGCAGCCCCCTCCTCGGCGGGGGGGCCTACGAGCAGTACTTC. This gives the protein CASSPLLGGGAYEQYF.

The chain carries TRBV28 and TRBJ2-7; unclear D gene. CDR1 is MDHEN, CDR2 SYDVKM, per germline. This CDR3 spans 11 amino acids. Trimming took 2 bases from V and 13 from J, leaving 12 bases between them. The CDR3 DNA sequence: TGTGCCAGCAGTTTAGCTACAGCCTCCTACTTC. This codes for CASSLATASYF.

V is TRBV30 and J is TRBJ1-2, with a weak D call TRBD1 (6 bases). V was cut by 2 bases and J by 7 bases, with 14 bases left in between. Germline CDR1 GTSNPN, CDR2 SVGIG (reference sequence). This CDR3 comprises 13 residues. The CDR3, as DNA: TGTGCCTGGAGTCCCGAGGGGGACCGTGGCTACACCTTC. This codes for CAWSPEGDRGYTF.

Only a few counts were recorded for this clone. V usage is TRBV6-6 and J usage is TRBJ2-5, with 9 positions matching TRBD1. This CDR3 is built from 16 residues. Germline values: CDR1 MNHNY, CDR2 SVGAGI (reference sequence). V gave up 6 bases and J gave up 3 bases; unmatched junction bases: 11. The CDR3: CASSQRNRGLEETQYF. The DNA for the CDR3 is TGTGCCAGCAGCCAGCGGAACAGGGGGCTGGAAGAGACCCAGTACTTC.

This clone has only one observation. CDR3 nucleotide sequence: TGTGCCAGCAGCAAGACTAGCAGCCAGACCCAGTACTTC. It is translated as CASSKTSSQTQYF. J is TRBJ2-5 and V is TRBV27; 7 bases line up with TRBD2. J gave up 6 bases and V 6 bases, and 7 bases lay outside the gene matches. The germline V gene encodes CDR1 MNHEY and CDR2 SMNVEV (reference sequence). This CDR3 comprises 13 residues.

This chain connects TRBV2 to TRBJ1-6; unclear D gene. Germline V gives CDR1 SNHLY, CDR2 FYNNEI. The V end lost 9 bases, the J end lost 2 bases, and 14 bases lay between the germline ends. There are 15 residues in the CDR3. CDR3 in DNA: TGTGCCAGGACAACCTACAGAGCCTATAATTCACCCCTCCACTTT. Translating it yields CARTTYRAYNSPLHF. The whole variable domain, remainder taken from reference TRBV2 and TRBJ1-6, is EPEVTQTPSHQVTQMGQEVILRCVPISNHLYFYWYRQILGQKVEFLVSFYNNEISEKSEIFDDQFSVERPDGSNFTLKIRSTKLEDSAMYFCARTTYRAYNSPLHFGNGTRLTVT.

This chain connects TRBV5-1 to TRBJ1-5; D is uncertain. The CDR3 consists of 15 residues. Per germline, CDR1 SGHRS and CDR2 YFSETQ. Trimming stripped 1 base from V and 3 bases from J, with 11 bases between. The CDR3, as DNA: TGCGCCAGCAGCTTGTTACCAGGATACAATCAGCCCCAGCATTTT. It translates to CASSLLPGYNQPQHF. The complete variable domain, with remaining parts taken from reference TRBV5-1 and TRBJ1-5, reads KAGVTQTPRYLIKTRGQQVTLSCSPISGHRSVSWYQQTPGQGLQFLFEYFSETQRNKGNFPGRFSGRQFSNSRSEMNVSTLELGDSALYLCASSLLPGYNQPQHFGDGTRLSIL.

V is TRBV6-4 and J is TRBJ2-1; possible D gene TRBD2, 5 bases. CDR1 MRHNA and CDR2 SNTAGT come from the germline V gene. Between the trimmed V and J ends, which lost 3 bases and 5 bases, there was a span of 8 bases. The CDR3 spans 13 residues. The CDR3 loop reads CASSEKRNNEQFF. The CDR3 DNA follows: TGTGCCAGCAGTGAGAAGCGGAACAATGAGCAGTTCTTC.

The rearrangement joins TRBV13 to TRBJ2-3, with D uncertain. The CDR3 loop spans 17 amino acids. Trimming cost V 0 bases and J 4 bases, with 17 bases left between them. CDR1 is PRHDT, CDR2 FYEKMQ, per germline (reference sequence). In DNA form, the CDR3 reads TGTGCCAGCAGCTTAGGTGGGTGGCGGCGTGACGCAGATACGCAGTATTTT. Translation: CASSLGGWRRDADTQYF.

This rearrangement joins TRBV7-2 to TRBJ1-4; 9 bases align to TRBD1. J gave up 5 bases and V 7 bases, and 5 bases lay outside the gene matches. The germline V gene has CDR1 SGHTA and CDR2 FQGNSA. CDR3 size: 14 residues. Written as DNA, the CDR3 is TGTGCCAGCAAACAGGGGGCCGGGAATGAAAAACTGTTTTTT. As protein: CASKQGAGNEKLFF.

This clone has a single count. The J gene is TRBJ2-5, the V gene TRBV7-3, with D perhaps matching TRBD1 (5 bases). CDR1 and CDR2 from the germline V gene are SGHTA and FQGTGA. V lost 6 bases to trimming and J lost 4 bases, with 18 bases between them. CDR3 length: 15 residues. The DNA of the CDR3 is TGTGCCAGCAGATCTCACGACAGCGTGGGAGAGACCCAGTACTTC. Residues: CASRSHDSVGETQYF.

In its sample, this clone was seen a few times. V and J are TRBV5-1 and TRBJ1-2; the match to TRBD1 covers 7 bases. V was pared by 5 bases and J by 5 bases, with 6 bases of the junction left unmatched. There are 13 residues in the CDR3. CDR1 and CDR2 from the germline V gene are SGHRS and YFSETQ. The CDR3 spells CASSRGTVYGYTF. The CDR3 DNA reads TGCGCCAGCAGTAGGGGGACAGTTTATGGCTACACCTTC.

About this clone itself: Sequence at one end of the junction differs from germline and may be a read error. The chain recombines TRBV5-6 with TRBJ2-4; 7 nucleotides align to TRBD1. This CDR3 has 14 amino acids. Germline V CDR1 and CDR2: SGHDT, YYEEEE. The CDR3 DNA follows: TGTGCCAGCAGCTTGCCGGGACAGACTCCGGTCGGGAACTTC. Its protein is CASSLPGQTPVGNF. The variable domain in full, with the rest retrieved from reference TRBV5-6 and TRBJ2-4, is DAGVTQSPTHLIKTRGQQVTLRCSPKSGHDTVSWYQQALGQGPQFIFQYYEEEERQRGNFPDRFSGHQFPNYSSELNVNALLLGDSALYLCASSLPGQTPVGNFGAGTRLSVL.

The CDR3 protein is CASSGRASSYNEQFF. For the CDR3, the DNA is TGTGCCTCCAGCGGGAGGGCGAGCTCCTACAATGAGCAGTTCTTC. The chain is built from TRBV27 and TRBJ2-1; 10 nucleotides agree with TRBD2. The germline CDR1 and CDR2 sequences are MNHEY and SMNVEV (reference sequence). Germline trimming cut 11 bases from V and 0 bases from J; bases unmatched to any gene: 7. The CDR3 loop spans 15 amino acids.

This clone has a handful of counts. V gene TRBV20-1 combines with J gene TRBJ1-5; D not resolved. CDR1 DFQATT and CDR2 SNEGSKA come from the germline V gene (reference sequence). The CDR3 covers 11 residues. V was pared by 3 bases and J by 6 bases, with 6 bases between. In nucleotides, the CDR3 is TGCAGTGCTAGGTCAGGTCAGCCCCAGCATTTT. It translates to CSARSGQPQHF.

The genes are TRBV6-1 and TRBJ1-5, with 7 nucleotides matching TRBD1. Germline loops: CDR1 MNHNS, CDR2 SASEGT. The length of the CDR3 is 16 residues. With 0 bases clipped from V and 6 bases from J, the junction kept 8 bases outside the gene matches. CDR3 sequence reads: CASSEAGAGGVQPQHF. The CDR3 bases are TGTGCCAGCAGTGAAGCAGGGGCAGGGGGAGTTCAGCCCCAGCATTTT.

The V and J genes are TRBV9 and TRBJ2-5; 7 nucleotides agree with TRBD2. The V gene end was trimmed by 0 bases and the J gene end by 2 bases; junction bases not matched to a gene: 4. The CDR3 contains 15 residues. CDR1 and CDR2 from the germline V gene are SGDLS and YYNGEE. The CDR3, as DNA: TGTGCCAGCAGCGTAGCATGGGGGGGGCAAGAGACCCAGTACTTC. Protein product: CASSVAWGGQETQYF.

The rearrangement uses TRBV15 and TRBJ1-5; a weak D match, TRBD1 (5 bases). The CDR3 has 16 residues. Per germline, CDR1 LNHNV and CDR2 YYDKDF (reference sequence). V lost 0 bases, J lost 0 bases, and 9 bases lay in between. The CDR3 DNA reads as TGTGCCACCAGCAGAGATCCGACAGTTAGCAATCAGCCCCAGCATTTT. It yields the protein CATSRDPTVSNQPQHF.

The genes are TRBV10-2 and TRBJ1-1; tentative D call: TRBD1 (5 bases). Germline CDR1 reads WSHSY; CDR2 reads SAAADI. The CDR3 loop spans 14 amino acids. V was clipped by 0 bases and J by 11 bases, with 16 bases between them. DNA of the CDR3: TGCGCCAGCAGTGAGTCGCCTATCGGGGGGAGGGCTTTCTTT. This encodes CASSESPIGGRAFF.

This clone was counted between two and nine times. The gene calls are TRBV13 and TRBJ2-1; unclear D gene. V was cut by 5 bases and J by 10 bases, with 12 bases left in between. From germline, CDR1 is PRHDT and CDR2 FYEKMQ (reference sequence). The CDR3 is 12 amino acids. CDR3 region: CASSTTRPEQFF. The CDR3 bases are TGTGCCAGCAGCACTACGAGGCCAGAGCAGTTCTTC.

The V gene is TRBV30, the J gene TRBJ2-3, with 10 bases fitting TRBD2. In germline, CDR1 is GTSNPN, CDR2 SVGIG (reference sequence). The CDR3 spans 15 residues. With V trimmed by 4 bases and J by 5 bases, 9 bases remained unmatched. The CDR3 spells CAWTTPAGGQDTQYF. In DNA form, the CDR3 reads TGTGCCTGGACTACCCCAGCGGGGGGGCAAGATACGCAGTATTTT.

This clone has only a few counts. The chain combines TRBV7-6 with TRBJ1-1, with D uncertain. Deletions cut 1 base from V and 7 bases from J, with 13 bases between. Per the germline V gene, CDR1 is SGHVS and CDR2 is FNYEAQ. The CDR3 covers 14 residues. The CDR3 is CASSLVSGRDEAFF. The CDR3 DNA reads as TGTGCCAGCAGCTTAGTTTCTGGGCGGGATGAAGCTTTCTTT.

This clone was detected once. The chain couples TRBV6-5 to TRBJ1-5; 9 bases agree with TRBD1. This CDR3 contains 15 residues. The junction had 7 bases not matched to a gene; V was cut back by 6 bases and J by 4 bases. CDR1 is MNHEY and CDR2 is SVGAGI in the germline V gene. CDR3 residues: CASRPTGGANQPQHF. CDR3 DNA: TGTGCCAGCAGACCTACAGGGGGCGCGAATCAGCCCCAGCATTTT.